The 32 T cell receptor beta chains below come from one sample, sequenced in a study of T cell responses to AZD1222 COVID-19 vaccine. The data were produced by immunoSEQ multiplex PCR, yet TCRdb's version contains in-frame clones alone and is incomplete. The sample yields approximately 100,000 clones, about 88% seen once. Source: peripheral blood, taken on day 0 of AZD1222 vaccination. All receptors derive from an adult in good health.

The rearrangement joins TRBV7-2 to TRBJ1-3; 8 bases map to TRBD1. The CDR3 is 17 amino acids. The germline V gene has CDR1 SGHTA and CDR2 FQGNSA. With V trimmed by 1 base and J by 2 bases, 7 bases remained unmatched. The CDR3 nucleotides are TGTGCCAGCAGCTTAGATCCCACAGGGGGACCTGGAAACACCATATATTTT. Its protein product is CASSLDPTGGPGNTIYF.

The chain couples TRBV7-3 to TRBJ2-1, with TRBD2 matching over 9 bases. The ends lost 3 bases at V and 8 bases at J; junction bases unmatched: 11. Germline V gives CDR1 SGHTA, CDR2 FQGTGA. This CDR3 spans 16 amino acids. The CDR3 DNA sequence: TGTGCCAGCAGCTTCTCGGGCGGGAGGGCCCGGGATGAGCAGTTCTTC. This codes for CASSFSGGRARDEQFF.

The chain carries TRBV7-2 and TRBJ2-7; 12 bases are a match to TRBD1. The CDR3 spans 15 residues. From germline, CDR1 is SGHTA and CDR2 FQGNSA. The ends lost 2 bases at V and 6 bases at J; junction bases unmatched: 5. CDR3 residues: CASSLWDRGLGEQYF. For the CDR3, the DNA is TGTGCCAGCAGCTTATGGGACAGGGGGCTCGGCGAGCAGTACTTC.

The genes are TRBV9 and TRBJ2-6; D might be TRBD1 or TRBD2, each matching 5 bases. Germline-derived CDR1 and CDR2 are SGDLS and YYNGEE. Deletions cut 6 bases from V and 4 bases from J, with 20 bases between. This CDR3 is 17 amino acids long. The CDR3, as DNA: TGTGCCAGCAACCCGGATGGGGGTCCCTCGGGGGCCAACGTCCTGACTTTC. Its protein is CASNPDGGPSGANVLTF.

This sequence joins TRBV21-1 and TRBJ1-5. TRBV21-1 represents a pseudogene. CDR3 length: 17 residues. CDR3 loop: CASSKLLGLPMRSPQHF. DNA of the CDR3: TGTGCCAGCAGCAAACTCCTCGGGTTGCCGATGCGATCGCCCCAGCATTTT.

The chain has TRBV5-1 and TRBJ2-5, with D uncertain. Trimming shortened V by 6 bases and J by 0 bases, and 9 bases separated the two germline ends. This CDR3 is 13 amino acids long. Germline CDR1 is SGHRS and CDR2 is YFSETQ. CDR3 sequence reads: CASNGGDQETQYF. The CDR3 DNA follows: TGCGCCAGCAACGGCGGCGACCAAGAGACCCAGTACTTC.

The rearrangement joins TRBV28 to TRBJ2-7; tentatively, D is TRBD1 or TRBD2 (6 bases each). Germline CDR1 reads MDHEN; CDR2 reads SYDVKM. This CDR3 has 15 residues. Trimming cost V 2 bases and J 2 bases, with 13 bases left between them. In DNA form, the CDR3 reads TGTGCCAGCAGTTTAGAGGGGGGCCCAGCCTACGAGCAGTACTTC. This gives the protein CASSLEGGPAYEQYF.

In nucleotides, the CDR3 is TGTGCCTGGAGCGAAAGGGGACAGGGTCACACCGGGGAGCTGTTTTTT. Translation gives CAWSERGQGHTGELFF. The J gene is TRBJ2-2, the V gene TRBV30; 9 nucleotides match TRBD1. V gave up 3 bases and J gave up 3 bases; unmatched junction bases: 8. CDR1 and CDR2 from the germline V gene are GTSNPN and SVGIG (reference sequence). CDR3 size: 16 residues.

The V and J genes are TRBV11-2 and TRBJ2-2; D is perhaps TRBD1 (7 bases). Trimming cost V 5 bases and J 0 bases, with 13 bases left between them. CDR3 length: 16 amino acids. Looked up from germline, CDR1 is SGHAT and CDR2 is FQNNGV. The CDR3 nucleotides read TGTGCCAGCAGCCCGGAGGGGGCTGCGAACACCGGGGAGCTGTTTTTT. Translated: CASSPEGAANTGELFF.

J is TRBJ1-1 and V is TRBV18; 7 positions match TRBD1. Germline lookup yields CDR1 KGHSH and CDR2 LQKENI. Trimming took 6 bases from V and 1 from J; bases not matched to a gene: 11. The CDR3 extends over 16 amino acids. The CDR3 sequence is CASSLDRVDTNTEAFF. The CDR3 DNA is TGTGCCAGCTCGCTCGACAGGGTAGACACGAACACTGAAGCTTTCTTT.

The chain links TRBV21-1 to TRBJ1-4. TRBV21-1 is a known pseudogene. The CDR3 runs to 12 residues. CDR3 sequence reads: CASSKTNEKLFF. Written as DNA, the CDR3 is TGTGCCAGCAGCAAAACTAATGAAAAACTGTTTTTT.

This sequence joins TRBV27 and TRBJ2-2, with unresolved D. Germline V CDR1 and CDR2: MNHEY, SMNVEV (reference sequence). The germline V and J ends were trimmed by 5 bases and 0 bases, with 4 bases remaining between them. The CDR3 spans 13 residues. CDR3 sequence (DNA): TGTGCCAGCAGTCTTGCGAACACCGGGGAGCTGTTTTTT. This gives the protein CASSLANTGELFF.

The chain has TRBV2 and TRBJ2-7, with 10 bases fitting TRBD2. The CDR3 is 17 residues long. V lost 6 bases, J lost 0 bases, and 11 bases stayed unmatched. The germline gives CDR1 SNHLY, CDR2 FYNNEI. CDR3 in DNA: TGTGCCAGCAGGAGGAGTAGCGGGGGGTCGAGCTCCTACGAGCAGTACTTC. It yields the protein CASRRSSGGSSSYEQYF.

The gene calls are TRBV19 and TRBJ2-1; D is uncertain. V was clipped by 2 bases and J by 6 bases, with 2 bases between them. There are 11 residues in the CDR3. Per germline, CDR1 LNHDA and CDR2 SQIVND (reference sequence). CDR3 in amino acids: CASSIFNEQFF. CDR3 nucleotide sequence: TGTGCCAGTAGTATATTCAATGAGCAGTTCTTC.

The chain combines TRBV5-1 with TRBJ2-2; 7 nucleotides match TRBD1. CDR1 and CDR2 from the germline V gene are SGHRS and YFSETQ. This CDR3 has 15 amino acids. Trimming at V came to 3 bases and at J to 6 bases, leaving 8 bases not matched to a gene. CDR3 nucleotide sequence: TGCGCCAGCAGCTACGAGACAGGGTTGGCCGGGGAGCTGTTTTTT. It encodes CASSYETGLAGELFF.

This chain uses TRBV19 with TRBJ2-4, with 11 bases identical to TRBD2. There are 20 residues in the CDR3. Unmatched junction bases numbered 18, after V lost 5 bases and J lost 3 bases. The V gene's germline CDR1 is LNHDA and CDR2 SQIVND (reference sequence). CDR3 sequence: CASSDTLIGSGGAVKNIQYF. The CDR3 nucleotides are TGTGCCAGTAGTGACACTTTAATCGGTAGCGGGGGGGCGGTCAAAAACATTCAGTACTTC.

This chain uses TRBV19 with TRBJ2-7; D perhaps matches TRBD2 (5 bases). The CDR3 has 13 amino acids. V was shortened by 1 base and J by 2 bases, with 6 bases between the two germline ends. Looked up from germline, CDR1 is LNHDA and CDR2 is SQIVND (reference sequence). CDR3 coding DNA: TGTGCCAGTAGTATAGCCGGGACCTACGAGCAGTACTTC. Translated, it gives CASSIAGTYEQYF.

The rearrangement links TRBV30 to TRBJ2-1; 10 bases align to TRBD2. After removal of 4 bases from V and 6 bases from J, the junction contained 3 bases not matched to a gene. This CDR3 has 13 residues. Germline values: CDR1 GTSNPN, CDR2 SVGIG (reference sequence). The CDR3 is CAWKREGRNEQFF. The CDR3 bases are TGTGCCTGGAAGCGGGAGGGTCGCAATGAGCAGTTCTTC.

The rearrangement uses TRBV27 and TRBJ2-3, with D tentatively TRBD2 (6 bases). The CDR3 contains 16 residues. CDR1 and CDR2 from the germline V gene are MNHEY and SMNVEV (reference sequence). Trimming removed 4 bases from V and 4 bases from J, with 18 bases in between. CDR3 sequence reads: CASSSNPWGRPDTQYF. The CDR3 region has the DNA TGTGCCAGCAGTTCCAATCCCTGGGGGAGGCCAGATACGCAGTATTTT.

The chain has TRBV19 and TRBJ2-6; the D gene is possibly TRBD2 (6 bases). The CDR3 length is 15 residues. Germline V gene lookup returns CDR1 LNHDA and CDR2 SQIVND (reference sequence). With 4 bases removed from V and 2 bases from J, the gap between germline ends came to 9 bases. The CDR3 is CASSTTGAGANVLTF. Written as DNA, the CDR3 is TGTGCCAGTAGTACGACGGGAGCTGGGGCCAACGTCCTGACTTTC.

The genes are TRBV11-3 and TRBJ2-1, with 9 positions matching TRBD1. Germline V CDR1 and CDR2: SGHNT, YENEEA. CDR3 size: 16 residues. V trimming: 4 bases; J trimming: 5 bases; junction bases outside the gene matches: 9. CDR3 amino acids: CASSSSPTGGNNEQFF. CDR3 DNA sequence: TGTGCCAGCAGCTCCAGCCCGACAGGGGGGAACAATGAGCAGTTCTTC.

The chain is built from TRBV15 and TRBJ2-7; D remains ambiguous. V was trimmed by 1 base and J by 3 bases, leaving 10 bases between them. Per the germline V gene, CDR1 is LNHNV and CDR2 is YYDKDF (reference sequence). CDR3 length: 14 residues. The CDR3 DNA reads TGTGCCACCAGCAGAGCCCAAGGGATCTACGAGCAGTACTTC. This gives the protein CATSRAQGIYEQYF.

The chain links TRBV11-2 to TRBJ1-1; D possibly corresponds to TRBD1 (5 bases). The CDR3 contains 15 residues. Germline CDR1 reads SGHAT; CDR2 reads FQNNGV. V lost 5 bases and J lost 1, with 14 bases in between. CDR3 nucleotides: TGTGCCAGCAGCGTCCGACAGTTGAGGAACACTGAAGCTTTCTTT. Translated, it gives CASSVRQLRNTEAFF.

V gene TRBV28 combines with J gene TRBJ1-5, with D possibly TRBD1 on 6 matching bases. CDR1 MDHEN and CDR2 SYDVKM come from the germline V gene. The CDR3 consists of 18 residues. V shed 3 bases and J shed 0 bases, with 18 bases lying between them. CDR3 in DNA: TGTGCCAGCAGTTTCCCAGCCCAGACAGGTTATAGCAATCAGCCCCAGCATTTT. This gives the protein CASSFPAQTGYSNQPQHF.

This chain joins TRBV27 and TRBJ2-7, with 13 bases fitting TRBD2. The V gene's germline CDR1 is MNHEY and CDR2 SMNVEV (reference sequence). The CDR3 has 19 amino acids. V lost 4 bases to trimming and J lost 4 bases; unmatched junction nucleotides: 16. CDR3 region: CASSYNYPGLAGSRYEQYV. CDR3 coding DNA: TGTGCCAGCAGTTACAACTACCCGGGACTAGCGGGGAGCAGGTACGAGCAGTACGTC.

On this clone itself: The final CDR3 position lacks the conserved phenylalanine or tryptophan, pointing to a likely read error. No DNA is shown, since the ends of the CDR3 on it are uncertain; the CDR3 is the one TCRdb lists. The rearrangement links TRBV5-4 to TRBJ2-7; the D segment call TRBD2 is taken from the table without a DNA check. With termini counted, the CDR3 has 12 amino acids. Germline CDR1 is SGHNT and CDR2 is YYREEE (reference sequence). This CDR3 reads CASSLAGLEVVL.

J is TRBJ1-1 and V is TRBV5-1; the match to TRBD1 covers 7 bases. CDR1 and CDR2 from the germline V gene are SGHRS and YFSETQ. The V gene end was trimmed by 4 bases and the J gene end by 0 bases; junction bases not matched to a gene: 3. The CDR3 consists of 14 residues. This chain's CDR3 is CASSVRGVNTEAFF. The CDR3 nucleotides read TGCGCCAGCAGCGTCAGGGGGGTGAACACTGAAGCTTTCTTT.

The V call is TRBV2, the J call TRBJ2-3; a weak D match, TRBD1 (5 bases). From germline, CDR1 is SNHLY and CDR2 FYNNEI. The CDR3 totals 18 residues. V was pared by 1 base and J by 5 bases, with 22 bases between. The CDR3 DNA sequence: TGTGCCAGCAGTGAAGGGGCCAGGGCGCTTTCCCCGGTAGATACGCAGTATTTT. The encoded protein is CASSEGARALSPVDTQYF.

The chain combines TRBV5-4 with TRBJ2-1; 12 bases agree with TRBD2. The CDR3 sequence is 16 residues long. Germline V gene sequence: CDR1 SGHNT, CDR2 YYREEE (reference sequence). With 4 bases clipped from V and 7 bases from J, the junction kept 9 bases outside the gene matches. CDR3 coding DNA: TGTGCCAGCAGCCTAGCGGGAGGGTCTCGGGGGAATGAGCAGTTCTTC. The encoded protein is CASSLAGGSRGNEQFF.

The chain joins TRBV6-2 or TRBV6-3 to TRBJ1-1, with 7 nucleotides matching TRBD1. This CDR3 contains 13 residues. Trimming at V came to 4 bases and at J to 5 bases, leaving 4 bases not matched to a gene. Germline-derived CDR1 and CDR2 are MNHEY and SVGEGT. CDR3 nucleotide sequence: TGTGCCAGCAGTTGGACAGGAGGGACTGAAGCTTTCTTT. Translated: CASSWTGGTEAFF.

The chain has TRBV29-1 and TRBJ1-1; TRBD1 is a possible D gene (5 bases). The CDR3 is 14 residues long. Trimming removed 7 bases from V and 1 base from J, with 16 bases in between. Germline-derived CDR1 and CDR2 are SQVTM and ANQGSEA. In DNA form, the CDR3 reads TGCAGCGGGTCCGGGGGTTCGGGGAACACTGAAGCTTTCTTT. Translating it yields CSGSGGSGNTEAFF.

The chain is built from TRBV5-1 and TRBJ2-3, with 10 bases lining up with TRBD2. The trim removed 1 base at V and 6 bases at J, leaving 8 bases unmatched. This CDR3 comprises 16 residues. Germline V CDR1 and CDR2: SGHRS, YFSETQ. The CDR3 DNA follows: TGCGCCAGCAGCTTGAATGAGCGGGAGGGGGCGGATACGCAGTATTTT. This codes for CASSLNEREGADTQYF.